This is a list of T cell receptor beta chains from one sample in a study of blood T cell repertoires in COVID-19. Method: immunoSEQ multiplex PCR; TCRdb's copy keeps in-frame clones and lacks some. The sample holds around 80,000 clones; roughly 80% are singletons and the top ten take roughly 15%. The material sequenced was peripheral blood. Receptors originate from a woman at least 80 years old with acute or convalescent COVID-19. CDR3s include the opening cysteine and the closing phenylalanine or tryptophan. The order of the fields is D gene, J gene, clone size, V gene, CDR3 DNA, CDR3 protein. The D gene is left open where the match is weak. The listing skips clone size in some rows; elsewhere it reads once, few, many or a size class.

>TRBD1|TRBJ1-1|.|TRBV7-3
TGTGCCAGCAGCTCCTCAGGGGGCACTGAAGCTTTCTTT
CASSSSGGTEAFF
>TRBD2|TRBJ2-5|.|TRBV3-1/TRBV3-2
TGTGCCAGCAGCAGGGGTCAGCGGGGGGTCCGAGAGACCCAGTACTTC
CASSRGQRGVRETQYF
>TRBD1|TRBJ2-5|.|TRBV19
TGTGCCAGTAGGGGACAGTCCCGAGGGACCCAGTACTTC
CASRGQSRGTQYF
>.|TRBJ1-5|few|TRBV6-2/TRBV6-3
TGTGCCAGCAGTTACTCGAAATACACCCATCAGCCCCAGCATTTT
CASSYSKYTHQPQHF
>TRBD1|TRBJ1-3|once|TRBV9
TGTGCCAGCAGCTTACGACAGGGCAGCTCTGGAAACACCATATATTTT
CASSLRQGSSGNTIYF
>TRBD1|TRBJ1-1|.|TRBV10-1
TGCGCCACACAGGGGGCGGACACTGAAGCTTTCTTT
CATQGADTEAFF
>.|TRBJ2-7|.|TRBV19
TGTGCCAGTAGTAAAACCGGGGGGCTCAACGAGCAGTACTTC
CASSKTGGLNEQYF
>.|TRBJ1-1|few|TRBV2
TGTGCCAGCAGTAACCTACAGGGTGCTTCTGAAGCTTTCTTT
CASSNLQGASEAFF
>.|TRBJ2-7|.|TRBV7-9
TGTGCCAGCAGCGGCGACGTGACTCCACCCTACGAGCAGTACTTC
CASSGDVTPPYEQYF
>TRBD1|TRBJ1-3|.|TRBV28
TGTGCCAGCAGTCAATTAGGGACAGACCAAAACACCATATATTTT
CASSQLGTDQNTIYF
>TRBD2|TRBJ2-1|.|TRBV5-4
TGTGCCAGCAGCCCCGGCGGACTAGCGGGGGACAATGAGCAGTTCTTC
CASSPGGLAGDNEQFF
>.|TRBJ2-3|.|TRBV5-4
TGTGCCAGCAGCGGGGGCAGGGGAGGGGGCACAGATACGCAGTATTTT
CASSGGRGGGTDTQYF
>TRBD2|TRBJ2-1|.|TRBV14
TGTGCCAGCAGCCAAGCGTTCCCTTCCAGCGGGGCCCTGGAGCAGTTCTTC
CASSQAFPSSGALEQFF
>.|TRBJ2-2|.|TRBV5-4
TGTGCCAGCAGCTTACAGAACACCGGGGAGCTGTTTTTT
CASSLQNTGELFF
>.|TRBJ2-5|once|TRBV19
TGTGCCATAGCACCGGACCAAGAGACCCAGTACTTC
CAIAPDQETQYF
>.|TRBJ1-2|.|TRBV19
TGTGCCAGTAGTATAGCGTGGGGGGACTATGGCTACACCTTC
CASSIAWGDYGYTF
>TRBD1|TRBJ1-1|.|TRBV13
TGTGCCAGCAGCCTCCAGGGACAGGGGAACACTGAAGCTTTCTTT
CASSLQGQGNTEAFF
>.|TRBJ1-4|.|TRBV30
TGTGCCTGGAGTTTCTCTGGGGCAGGTGGACTGTTTTTT
CAWSFSGAGGLFF
>TRBD1|TRBJ2-3|.|TRBV19
TGTGCCAGTACCCCCGGCGCGACAGGGTCTTCAGATACGCAGTATTTT
CASTPGATGSSDTQYF
>TRBD1|TRBJ1-2|.|TRBV30
TGTGCCTGGATGCAGGGGGTTTATGGCTACACCTTC
CAWMQGVYGYTF
>.|TRBJ1-2|.|TRBV10-3
TGTGCCATCAGTGAGCCGGGGTGGAACTATGGCTACACCTTC
CAISEPGWNYGYTF
>TRBD1|TRBJ1-2|.|TRBV3-1/TRBV3-2
TGTGCCAGCAGCCCAGGTCGACAGGGGCCCCACTATGGCTACACCTTC
CASSPGRQGPHYGYTF
>.|TRBJ1-5|.|TRBV21-1
TGTGCCAGCAGCAAAGAGCAGGACAGGGAGGGTTCGAGTCAGCCCCAGCATTTT
CASSKEQDREGSSQPQHF
>TRBD2|TRBJ2-1|.|TRBV5-1
TGCGCCAGCAGCCTGGCATTAGCGGGGGGGCGAGATGAGCAGTTCTTC
CASSLALAGGRDEQFF
>.|TRBJ1-2|.|TRBV19
TGTGCCAGTAGTATGGACAGCCTTTTTTCCTATGGCTACACCTTC
CASSMDSLFSYGYTF
>.|TRBJ2-4|.|TRBV29-1
TGCAGCGTTGGATCGTGGCCAGCCGGGAACATTCAGTACTTC
CSVGSWPAGNIQYF
>TRBD1|TRBJ2-1|.|TRBV7-9
TGTGCCAGCAGCCAATCGGACAGGGGGTACAATGAGCAGTTCTTC
CASSQSDRGYNEQFF
>.|TRBJ1-4|.|TRBV2
TGTGCCAGCAGCGACAGGAGAACTAATGAAAAACTGTTTTTT
CASSDRRTNEKLFF
>TRBD1|TRBJ2-1|.|TRBV18
TGTGCCAGCTCACATGGACAGGGGGCTAATGAGCAGTTCTTC
CASSHGQGANEQFF
>.|TRBJ2-1|.|TRBV6-5
TGTGCCAGCAGTTCACGATGGGGCTTGGGTGAGCAGTTCTTC
CASSSRWGLGEQFF
>.|TRBJ1-5|many|TRBV7-3
TGTGCCAGCAGCCCTAGCGGGGGCAATCAGCCCCAGCATTTT
CASSPSGGNQPQHF
>.|TRBJ1-5|.|TRBV28
TGTGCCAGCCGTACGGGGGGTCCCCGAGGTCAGCCCCAGCATTTT
CASRTGGPRGQPQHF
>.|TRBJ2-5|.|TRBV6-5
TGTGCCAGCAGTTACTCCGGTCGGGGGCAAGAGACCCAGTACTTC
CASSYSGRGQETQYF
>TRBD2|TRBJ2-1|.|TRBV11-2
TGTGCCAGCAGCTCAGAAGGGCTAGCGGGGGAATCGTCCTACAATGAGCAGTTCTTC
CASSSEGLAGESSYNEQFF
>TRBD1|TRBJ1-1|.|TRBV10-1
TGCGCCAGCAGTGATCCGGGACAGGGCTCTTTCTTT
CASSDPGQGSFF
>.|TRBJ2-7|.|TRBV15
TGTGCCACCAGCAGTGTAGACATTTCCTACGAGCAGTACTTC
CATSSVDISYEQYF
>.|TRBJ2-5|.|TRBV7-7
TGTGCTAGCAGCTTAGGGCAGGGGAAGGCCCAAGAGACCCAGTACTTC
CASSLGQGKAQETQYF
>.|TRBJ1-1|.|TRBV28
TGTGCCAGCAGTGCAGAAAGACAGATGAACACTGAAGCTTTCTTT
CASSAERQMNTEAFF
>.|TRBJ1-5|.|TRBV27
TGTGCCAGCAGTTTTAGCCGGTCCAATCCCCAGCATTTT
CASSFSRSNPQHF
>.|TRBJ2-7|once|TRBV2
TGTGCCAGCAGGCCTCCGGGCTACGAGCAGTACTTC
CASRPPGYEQYF
>.|TRBJ2-7|.|TRBV2
TGTGCCAGCAGTGGAGGTTACGAGCAGTACTTC
CASSGGYEQYF
>TRBD1|TRBJ1-2|few|TRBV2
TGTGCCAGCAGTGAAAAGGGGGCCCGGGGCTACACCTTC
CASSEKGARGYTF
>TRBD1|TRBJ1-6|.|TRBV19
TGTGCCAGTAGTATTTTAGGCGGACAGGGGAATTCACCCCTCCACTTT
CASSILGGQGNSPLHF
>.|TRBJ1-5|.|TRBV21-1
TGTGCCACCCAGCAAAGGGACTTAGATAGCAATCAGCCCCAGCATTTT
CATQQRDLDSNQPQHF
>TRBD1|TRBJ2-1|few|TRBV5-6
TGTGCCAGCAGCCGGACAGGGGGCGCGGGGGAGCAGTTCTTC
CASSRTGGAGEQFF
>.|TRBJ2-5|.|TRBV11-2
TGTGCCAGCAGCTTAGGAACTAGTCACGAGACCCAGTACTTC
CASSLGTSHETQYF
>.|TRBJ1-2|.|TRBV7-8
TGTGCCAGCAGCTTAGTGGTGCGGCAGACTTCTAACTATGGCTACACCTTC
CASSLVVRQTSNYGYTF